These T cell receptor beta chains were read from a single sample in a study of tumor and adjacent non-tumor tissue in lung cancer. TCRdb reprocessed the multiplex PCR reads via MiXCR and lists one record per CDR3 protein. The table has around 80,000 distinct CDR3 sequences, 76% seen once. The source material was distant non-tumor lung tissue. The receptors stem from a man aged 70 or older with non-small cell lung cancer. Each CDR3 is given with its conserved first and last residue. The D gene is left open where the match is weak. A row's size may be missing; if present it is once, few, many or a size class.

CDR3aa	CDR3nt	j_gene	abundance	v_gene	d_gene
CPCTTGTGPYEQYF	TGTCCCTGTACAACCGGGACAGGCCCCTACGAGCAGTACTTC	TRBJ2-7	few	TRBV10-3	TRBD1
CAISDPSETGGMTDTQYF	TGTGCCATCAGTGACCCATCCGAGACAGGGGGTATGACAGATACGCAGTATTTT	TRBJ2-3	.	TRBV10-3	TRBD1
CASSDPSGGNTIYF	TGCGCCAGCAGTGATCCGAGTGGGGGAAACACCATATATTTT	TRBJ1-3	few	TRBV5-1	.
CSVEPYQSSGEHGYTF	TGCAGCGTTGAACCCTATCAATCCTCGGGAGAACATGGCTACACCTTC	TRBJ1-2	.	TRBV29-1	.
CSVQIPGENQPQYF	TGCAGTGTTCAAATACCCGGGGAAAATCAGCCCCAGTATTTT	TRBJ2-3	few	TRBV20-1	.
CASSETLGTNMETDTQYF	TGCGCCAGCAGTGAGACCCTCGGGACGAATATGGAGACAGATACGCAATATTTT	TRBJ2-3	.	TRBV10-1	.
CASSSVIRDRTYKQYF	TGTGCCAGCAGCTCCGTTATCCGGGACAGGACATACAAGCAGTACTTC	TRBJ2-7	.	TRBV5-6	TRBD1
CASTLRGTEAFF	TGTGCCAGCACATTGAGGGGTACTGAAGCTTTCTTT	TRBJ1-1	medium-sized	TRBV11-2	.
CSAGLANEQFF	TGCAGTGCTGGGCTAGCCAATGAGCAGTTCTTC	TRBJ2-1	many	TRBV20-1	.
CAISPRLAGGHQDTQYF	TGTGCCATCAGCCCTAGACTAGCGGGGGGACATCAAGATACGCAGTATTTT	TRBJ2-3	.	TRBV11-2	TRBD2
CDSSFVSGGSNSPLHF	TGTGACAGCAGTTTTGTATCCGGAGGGAGTAATTCACCCCTCCACTTT	TRBJ1-6	.	TRBV12-3/TRBV12-4	.
CASSSYQGAPYEQYF	TGTGCCAGCAGTTCATATCAGGGAGCCCCCTACGAGCAGTACTTC	TRBJ2-7	once	TRBV11-2	.
CANSFDSHEAGATDTQYF	TGTGCCAACAGTTTCGACTCCCATGAAGCGGGAGCGACAGATACGCAGTATTTT	TRBJ2-3	.	TRBV6-6	TRBD2
CASSPRGSGNEETQYF	TGTGCCAGCAGCCCCCGAGGTAGCGGTAACGAGGAGACCCAATACTTC	TRBJ2-5	.	TRBV4-2	.
CASSQGVGLLGETQHF	TGCGCCAGCAGCCAAGGTGTGGGGCTCTTAGGTGAGACCCAGCACTTC	TRBJ2-5	once	TRBV4-3	.
CASSLSSETYEQYF	TGTGCCAGCAGCTTAAGTAGCGAGACCTACGAGCAGTACTTT	TRBJ2-7	.	TRBV11-2	.
CASSQPIVGGTVDTQYF	TGTGCCAGCAGCCAACCAATAGTCGGGGGGACAGTGGATACGCAGTATTTT	TRBJ2-3	few	TRBV6-6	.
CASARQANNSPVHF	TGTGCCAGCGCTAGACAGGCGAATAATTCACCCGTCCACTTT	TRBJ1-6	.	TRBV28	.
CVSSPQLGNAGELFF	TGTGTCAGCAGTCCCCAACTTGGGAACGCCGGGGAGCTATTTTTT	TRBJ2-2	.	TRBV12-3/TRBV12-4	.
CASRGTVGNTHYF	TGTGCCAGCCGGGGAACCGTTGGGAATACTCATTATTTT	TRBJ2-3	.	TRBV12-3/TRBV12-4	.
CASIPDTGELFF	TGTGCTAGCATCCCAGACACCGGGGAGCTGTTTTTT	TRBJ2-2	.	TRBV5-4	.
CSVEGLGAEGYTF	TGCAGCGTTGAGGGTCTGGGGGCAGAAGGCTACACCTTC	TRBJ1-2	.	TRBV29-1	.
CSASAEASLREIALYGYTF	TGCAGTGCTAGTGCCGAAGCCTCTCTGAGAGAGATTGCCCTCTATGGCTACACCTTC	TRBJ1-2	.	TRBV20-1	.